This TCR beta chain was observed in a study of beta chain features in type 1 diabetes. Trimming cost V 8 bases and J 0 bases; bases outside gene matches: 10. Germline CDR1 and CDR2: SNHLY and FYNNEI. The CDR3 contains 15 residues. General study points: Here, the possible influence of HLA type (on TCRB rearrangement) remained unresolved.

Sequencing targeted expressed TCRB transcripts, as all isolated RNA had been reverse transcribed. Clones were sequenced by immunoSEQ multiplex PCR, and TCRdb holds only the in-frame ones, with some missing. The sample lists 350,000 to 450,000 clones, more than 12% occurring once. In regard to this clone: What it binds is not known.

The TCR comes from a woman aged 18-29 years in good health. The chain recombines TRBV2 with TRBJ2-7; 7 bases are a match to TRBD1. Sequencing used naive CD4+ T cells from blood. The CDR3 DNA reads as TGTGCCAGCGTCGATGCGTCAGGGGGCTCCTACGAGCAGTACTTC. Translation: CASVDASGGSYEQYF.